This paragraph reports one T cell receptor beta chain. Trimming cost V 6 bases and J 0 bases, with 11 bases left between them. The CDR3 extends over 14 amino acids. Germline CDR1 reads SGHVS; CDR2 reads FQNEAQ. While infection was still active, Seattle patients were enrolled and then followed longitudinally. Original handling: From reference gene primer amplification, estimates of nucleated cell counts were derived. Produced via immunoSEQ multiplex PCR; TCRdb's table is partial and in-frame only. D and trimming come from the DNA, and the V and J calls and clone size come from that table. The data hold 200,000 to 300,000 clones, with around nine tenths observed a single time. The sample comes from a study of blood T cell repertoires in COVID-19. About the research overall: COVID-19 samples collected from the United States, Italy and Spain covered acute and convalescent phases. From T cells, B-cell-depleted T cells, or PBMCs came the material, which was cDNA or gDNA.

Sequencing input: peripheral blood. The TCR was taken from a woman aged 55-75 years with COVID-19, enrolled during active disease. This chain joins TRBV7-8 and TRBJ1-2, with D perhaps matching TRBD1 (5 bases). The CDR3 reads CASRRDSANYGYTF. The CDR3, as DNA: TGTGCCAGCAGGAGGGACTCCGCTAACTATGGCTACACCTTC.